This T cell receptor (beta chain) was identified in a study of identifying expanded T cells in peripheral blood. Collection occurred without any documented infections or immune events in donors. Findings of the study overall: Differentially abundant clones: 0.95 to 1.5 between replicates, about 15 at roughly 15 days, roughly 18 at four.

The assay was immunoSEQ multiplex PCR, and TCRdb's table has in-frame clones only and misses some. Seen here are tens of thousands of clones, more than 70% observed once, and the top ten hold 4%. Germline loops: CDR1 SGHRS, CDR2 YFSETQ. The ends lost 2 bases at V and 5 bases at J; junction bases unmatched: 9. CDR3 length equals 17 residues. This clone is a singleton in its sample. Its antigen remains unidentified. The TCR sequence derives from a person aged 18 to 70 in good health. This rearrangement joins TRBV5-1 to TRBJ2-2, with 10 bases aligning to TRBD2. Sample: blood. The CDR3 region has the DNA TGCGCCAGCAGCTTCACTCTACTAGCGGGGACAACCGGGGAGCTGTTTTTT. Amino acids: CASSFTLLAGTTGELFF.